This TCR beta chain was retrieved from a study of vaccination effects on CD4 cells after COVID-19. Overall study context: From a couple of convalescent patients, samples were taken 16 days and one week before vaccination.

Clones were sequenced by immunoSEQ multiplex PCR, and TCRdb holds only the in-frame ones, with some missing. The sample shows 60,000 to 75,000 clones, 65% to 85% of them seen only once. In the case of this clone: Its antigen is currently unknown.

The CDR3 loop spans 12 amino acids. CDR1 and CDR2 from the germline V gene are KGHSH and LQKENI. V gave up 11 bases and J gave up 4 bases; unmatched junction bases: 4. Peptide-pool stimulation followed by sequencing identified expanded antigen-specific CD4+ clonotypes in the ViraFEST assay. Once cultured for more than nine days, the cells underwent separation to obtain CD4+ T cells. SARS-CoV-2 infected the person between March and December 2020, as confirmed by PCR. Stimulation with an HIV-1 Nef peptide pool defined the negative control culture. The chain recombines TRBV18 with TRBJ2-3; 9 bases match TRBD2. This clonotype was sampled from a human donor who had a prior SARS-CoV-2 infection. The source was CD4+ T cells from PBMCs cultured with HIV peptides, collected before COVID-19 vaccination. Specified subset: HIV-1 Nef peptide pool negative control/reference culture. The chain's CDR3 is CAAGGSADTQYF. The CDR3 DNA sequence: TGTGCCGCGGGGGGGTCGGCAGATACGCAGTATTTT.